This T cell receptor (beta chain) was documented in a study of shared clonotypes between healthy human individuals (dated by TCRdb to about 2020). For context, the study as a whole: A couple of women and three men aged 18 to 49 years were included in the cohort. Per donor, leukapheresis produced somewhere between about 0.8 and 9.5 billion PBMCs. To increase sequencing depth and limit assay-specific biases, different laboratories used diverse techniques to prepare libraries and sequence TCR repertoires. For each donor, three plates each were used for CD4 naive and CD4 memory, two plates were used for CD8 naive, and one plate was used for CD8 memory. To estimate repertoire size and how much clonotypes are shared between individuals, the study performed deep sequencing of blood TCR repertoires from 4 to 6 healthy adults.

The donors were healthy, HIV-negative adults with no recently reported acute infections or vaccinations. Only Caucasian adults living in Nashville, Tennessee, USA were represented among the donors. CD8 memory samples combined magnetically selected CD45RO+ cells with CCR7-negative CD45RA+ effector memory (TemRA) cells. After blood collection by leukapheresis, PBMCs were isolated using Ficoll-Histopaque density gradient centrifugation and then cryopreserved in the vapor phase of liquid nitrogen. Analytical flow cytometry was used to check the purity and quantity of each magnetically sorted T cell population. Each sorted fraction had its genomic DNA isolated and then quantified by UV absorbance on a Nanodrop 2000c. Beyond this particular receptor, the publication reports: Sampling was restricted to blood, and TCR repertoires in tissue are likely to differ from TCR repertoires in blood. When four donors were compared, the shared fraction of clonotypes was around 5.1% for naive CD4, about 4% for naive CD8, about 2.5% for memory CD4, and less than 0.5% for memory CD8. Compared with non-shared clonotypes, the clonotypes found in all four sorted-subset donors had higher generation probabilities. Pairwise subsampling led to the expectation that sequencing depth would affect the degree of clonotype sharing among donors. Incomplete sequencing was indicated by rarefaction of sorted-subset datasets, despite the large sequencing depth. Because the study included only a small number of donors, the genetic and exposure-history diversity represented was limited. Naive subsets generally had larger estimated clonotype richness than memory subsets did.

This clone was seen just once. The target of this receptor is not known. Base quality data are lacking; no much larger clone is found one base away. There are 13 amino acids in the CDR3, from cysteine to phenylalanine inclusive. Just CDR3 DNA is preserved here, 39 bases in frame from base 1. CDR1 and CDR2 (SGHAT, FQNNGV) derive from the germline V gene. Deletion took 2 bases off V and 0 bases off J, with a span of 4 bases between the germline ends. Using the deep immunoSEQ assay, multiplex PCR amplified TCR CDR3 regions from genomic DNA. Genomic DNA extracted from each cell subset was distributed evenly over all wells of several immunoSEQ 96-well plates, and each plate served as one replicate. For sorted subsets, about 200 ng genomic DNA, equal to about 30,000 T cell genomes, was loaded into each replicate PCR. The purified libraries were quantified using a Qubit 3.0 fluorometer, sized with a Bioanalyzer 2100, and then quantified again using the KAPA Library Quantification kit. Each immunoSEQ 96-well plate was sequenced on its own single-read 150-cycle Illumina NextSeq 550 flow cell. The paper's data handling went like this. The immunoSEQ output contained only junctional sequences without quality scores, so filtering could not match that applied to full-length reads. Sequences were annotated with PyIR, a Python wrapper for IgBLAST v1.9, using IMGT germline references to assign V/J genes and CDR3. Reads were filtered out if the reads had weak V/J assignments (E-value above 1e-6), no CDR3, stop codons, out-of-frame junctions, or ambiguous translated residues. V3J clonotypes were defined as sequences sharing an identical inferred V gene, J gene, and CDR3 amino acid sequence. The percentage overlap between two repertoires was calculated by dividing the number of shared unique clonotypes by the size of the smaller repertoire. RTK rarefaction, the Chao1 estimator, and Recon v2.1 estimates of unobserved clonotypes were used to assess repertoire richness. OLGA was used to compute generation probabilities for all TCRbeta clonotypes that the gDNA method yielded from several donors. The source is immuneACCESS, and TCRdb retained only in-frame sequences with V and J called. Part of the clones is not carried over; for the studies checked, unresolved V genes explain less than half of this, and the remainder is unexplained. Clonal size and the V and J genes are those of that table, whereas D and trimming came from the DNA. Within this sample are roughly 660,000 clones, with 90% of them counted one time only. The ten largest make up about 34% of the sample.

This TCR was sampled from a man aged 18 to 35 in good health. Some clones in this sample may be carry-over from other donors' samples. The chain was built from TRBV11-2 and TRBJ1-1; no D segment can be confidently identified. The specimen was memory CD8+ T cells from PBMCs. Reading the label with the study, this specimen's cell subset or site is: CD45RO+ cells pooled with CCR7-negative TemRA cells. At the DNA level, the sequence is TGTGCCAGCAGCTTATTTTTGAACACTGAAGCTTTCTTT. Its translation reads: CASSLFLNTEAFF.